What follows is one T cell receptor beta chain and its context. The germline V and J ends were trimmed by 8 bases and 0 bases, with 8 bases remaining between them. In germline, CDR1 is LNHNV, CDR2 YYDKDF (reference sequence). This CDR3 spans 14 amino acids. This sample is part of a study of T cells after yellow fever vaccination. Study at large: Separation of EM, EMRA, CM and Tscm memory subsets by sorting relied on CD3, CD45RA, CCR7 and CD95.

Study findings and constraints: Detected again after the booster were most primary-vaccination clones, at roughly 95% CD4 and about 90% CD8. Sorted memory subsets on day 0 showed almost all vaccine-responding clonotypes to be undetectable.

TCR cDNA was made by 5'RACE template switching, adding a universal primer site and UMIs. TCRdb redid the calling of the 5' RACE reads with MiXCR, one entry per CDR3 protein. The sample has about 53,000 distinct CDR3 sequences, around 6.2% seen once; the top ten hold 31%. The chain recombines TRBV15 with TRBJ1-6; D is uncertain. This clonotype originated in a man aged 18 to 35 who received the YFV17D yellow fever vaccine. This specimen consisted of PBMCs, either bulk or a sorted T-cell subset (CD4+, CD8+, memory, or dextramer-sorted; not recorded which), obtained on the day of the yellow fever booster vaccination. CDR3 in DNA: TGTGCCACCTCTCGGATCTCCTATAATTCACCCCTCCACTTT. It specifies CATSRISYNSPLHF.